This TCR beta chain was found in a study of blood T cell repertoires in COVID-19. About the study: There were acute and convalescent COVID-19 samples, and they came from the United States, Italy and Spain. PBMCs, B-cell-depleted T cells, or T cells provided the cDNA or gDNA that made up the material.

Sequencing used immunoSEQ multiplex PCR; TCRdb keeps in-frame clones, though not all of them. The sample contains around 100,000 clones, about 87% of which appear only once. Germline V gene data show CDR1 as WSHSY and CDR2 as SAAADI. CDR3 size: 14 residues. V trimming: 6 bases; J trimming: 1 base; junction bases outside the gene matches: 5. The sample consisted of peripheral blood. This sequence joins TRBV10-2 and TRBJ1-1, with 7 positions matching TRBD1. This sequence originates from a man aged 45-65 years with active or convalescent COVID-19. CDR3 DNA sequence: TGCGCCAGCAGCCCGACAGGGCCGAACACTGAAGCTTTCTTT. This codes for CASSPTGPNTEAFF.